These 22 T cell receptor beta chains were all obtained from the same sample, sequenced in a study of CD8 T cells in ankylosing spondylitis. Findings and caveats of the study: A motif of under ten highly homologous TCR beta variants was seen as apparently characteristic of ankylosing spondylitis blood.

TCRdb reprocessed the 5' RACE reads via MiXCR and lists one record per CDR3 protein. The table has more than 500,000 distinct CDR3 sequences, approximately 5% seen once. The antigens of these receptors remain unknown. Material: blood, either unsorted or a sorted T cell fraction (not recorded which). The receptors originated from a male donor with ankylosing spondylitis.

The sample holds many counts of this clonotype. The V gene is TRBV29-1, the J gene TRBJ2-3; a possible D gene is TRBD2 (5 bases). Trimming removed 4 bases from V and 1 base from J, with 12 bases in between. CDR3 length: 14 residues. Per the germline V gene, CDR1 is SQVTM and CDR2 is ANQGSEA. The CDR3 bases are TGCAGCGTTGCCGGGGTTCGGGGCACAGATACGCAGTATTTT. Its protein product is CSVAGVRGTDTQYF.

This clonotype was counted ten times or more. This rearrangement joins TRBV20-1 to TRBJ1-1; D not resolved. Deletions cut 0 bases from V and 8 bases from J, with 10 bases between. Germline values: CDR1 DFQATT, CDR2 SNEGSKA (reference sequence). This CDR3 has 12 residues. CDR3 in DNA: TGCAGTGCTAGAGACAGAAATATCGAAGCTTTCTTT. Translating gives CSARDRNIEAFF.

Of note for this clonotype: A junction end diverges from the germline sequence, so it may reflect a read error. The chain has TRBV5-1 and TRBJ2-7; D is possibly TRBD1 or TRBD2 (6 bases each). Per germline, CDR1 SGHRS and CDR2 YFSETQ. The length of the CDR3 is 16 residues. DNA for the CDR3: TGCGCCAGCCGCTTAGACACAGGGATTAGCGGCGACGAGCAGTACTTC. Translated: CASRLDTGISGDEQYF.

This clonotype has ten or more counts. The J gene is TRBJ2-1, the V gene TRBV12-3 or TRBV12-4; tentative D call: TRBD2 (5 bases). This CDR3 spans 14 amino acids. The V gene lost 3 bases and the J gene lost 3 bases, with 9 bases spanning the gap. CDR3 sequence: CASSFTGNYNEQFF. CDR3 in DNA: TGTGCCAGCAGTTTCACCGGGAACTACAATGAGCAGTTCTTC.

The table lists this clonotype with a few counts. In DNA form, the CDR3 reads TGCGCCAGCAGCTCAGCCCCGGCCCGAAGAAACAATGAGCAGTTCTTC. It yields the protein CASSSAPARRNNEQFF. This chain uses TRBV5-1 with TRBJ2-1; D not resolved. The CDR3 totals 16 residues. Germline lookup yields CDR1 SGHRS and CDR2 YFSETQ. V was cut by 3 bases and J by 5 bases, with 18 bases left in between.

This chain connects TRBV7-2 to TRBJ1-6; D unresolved. Trimming took 5 bases from V and 2 from J, leaving 10 bases between them. CDR3 size: 15 residues. Germline CDR1 and CDR2: SGHTA and FQGNSA. CDR3 sequence reads: CASSPQSPYNSPLHF. CDR3 sequence (DNA): TGTGCCAGCAGCCCACAGTCTCCCTATAATTCACCCCTCCACTTT.

This clonotype was detected ten times or more. This sequence joins TRBV7-2 and TRBJ2-7; 8 bases are shared with TRBD1. CDR1 SGHTA and CDR2 FQGNSA come from the germline V gene. Unmatched junction bases numbered 13, after V lost 6 bases and J lost 3 bases. This CDR3 is built from 16 residues. The CDR3 spells CASSRLMTGAGYEQYF. The CDR3 DNA sequence: TGTGCCAGCAGTCGCCTAATGACAGGGGCCGGCTACGAGCAGTACTTC.

The chain employs TRBV4-2 and TRBJ2-2, with D perhaps matching TRBD1 or TRBD2 (5 bases each). The CDR3 spans 14 residues. Trimming took off 4 bases at V and 4 bases at J, with 10 bases between the two ends. Germline lookup yields CDR1 LGHNA and CDR2 YNFKEQ. The DNA for the CDR3 is TGTGCCAGCAGCCTGACAGAGGGCACCGGGGAGCTGTTTTTT. Translation: CASSLTEGTGELFF.

This clonotype was seen only a few times. This chain joins TRBV4-1 and TRBJ2-5; 7 nucleotides match TRBD1. CDR1 and CDR2 (germline): MGHRA, YSYEKL. The trim removed 5 bases at V and 5 bases at J, leaving 5 bases unmatched. CDR3 size: 13 residues. The CDR3 sequence is CASSSDREETQYF. The CDR3 nucleotides are TGCGCCAGCAGCTCCGACAGGGAGGAGACCCAGTACTTC.

There are many counts of this clonotype. The chain couples TRBV9 to TRBJ1-1; no reliable D call. The germline V gene encodes CDR1 SGDLS and CDR2 YYNGEE. There are 14 residues in the CDR3. V lost 2 bases, J lost 3 bases, and 11 bases lay in between. CDR3: CASSVSWRYTEAFF. In nucleotides, the CDR3 is TGTGCCAGCAGCGTGAGCTGGAGGTACACTGAAGCTTTCTTT.

DNA of the CDR3: TGTGCCATTAGGACTTCACAAGCTGACGAGCAGTACTTC. Translating it yields CAIRTSQADEQYF. The chain links TRBV10-3 to TRBJ2-7; the D gene is possibly TRBD2 (5 bases). Germline-derived CDR1 and CDR2 are ENHRY and SYGVKD. The CDR3 contains 13 residues. Trimming pared 9 bases from V and 5 bases from J, leaving 17 bases between.

This clonotype has only a few counts. This rearrangement joins TRBV24-1 to TRBJ2-5, with D perhaps matching TRBD1 (6 bases). Trimming stripped 2 bases from V and 9 bases from J, with 9 bases between. The germline V gene has CDR1 KGHDR and CDR2 SFDVKD. The CDR3 covers 12 residues. The CDR3 DNA reads as TGTGCCACCAGTGATTACAGGGAAGCCCAGTACTTC. Protein sequence: CATSDYREAQYF.

This clonotype was seen at least ten times. This CDR3 is CASSYGHPYEQYF. CDR3 coding DNA: TGCGCCAGCAGTTATGGACACCCCTACGAGCAGTACTTC. The chain is built from TRBV5-1 and TRBJ2-7, with a tentative D call TRBD1 (5 bases). CDR3 length: 13 amino acids. In germline, CDR1 is SGHRS, CDR2 YFSETQ. V gave up 5 bases and J gave up 2 bases, with 11 bases separating them.

This clonotype was seen ten or more times. The chain combines TRBV29-1 with TRBJ2-4, with TRBD1 identical over 7 bases. V was pared by 5 bases and J by 5 bases, with 9 bases of the junction left unmatched. The CDR3 is 14 residues long. CDR1 is SQVTM, CDR2 ANQGSEA, per germline. As DNA, the CDR3 is TGCAGCGTTCGCCTTAGGACAGGAGAAAACATTCAGTACTTC. This encodes CSVRLRTGENIQYF.

In its sample, this clonotype was seen many times. The V call is TRBV20-1, the J call TRBJ2-7, with 7 bases that match TRBD1. J lost 1 base, V lost 3 bases, and 3 bases had no gene match. Per germline, CDR1 DFQATT and CDR2 SNEGSKA (reference sequence). CDR3 length equals 13 residues. The CDR3 loop reads CSASPGQSYEQYF. The CDR3, as DNA: TGCAGTGCTAGCCCGGGACAGTCCTACGAGCAGTACTTC.

This clonotype was recorded many times. The chain links TRBV6-5 to TRBJ1-5; D is unclear. With 5 bases removed from V and 10 bases from J, the gap between germline ends came to 12 bases. The CDR3 spans 12 residues. Per the germline V gene, CDR1 is MNHEY and CDR2 is SVGAGI. DNA for the CDR3: TGTGCCAGCAGTATTCTCGGTGGACCCCAGCATTTT. It codes for CASSILGGPQHF.

This clonotype showed up many times. The V gene is TRBV6-2 or TRBV6-3, the J gene TRBJ2-7; tentative D call: TRBD2 (6 bases). Germline-derived CDR1 and CDR2 are MNHEY and SVGEGT. The CDR3 is made up of 17 amino acids. Trimming stripped 6 bases from V and 4 bases from J, with 25 bases between. CDR3 sequence (DNA): TGTGCCAGCAGCCGAGGAGGTAGTGGGACTGAAGATTACGAGCAGTACTTC. It is translated as CASSRGGSGTEDYEQYF.

This clonotype was recorded many times. This chain uses TRBV28 with TRBJ1-2, with 8 bases matching TRBD1. The CDR3 runs 14 residues. The V and J ends lost 5 bases and 4 bases, in that order; junction bases with no gene match: 6. Germline-derived CDR1 and CDR2 are MDHEN and SYDVKM. The CDR3 DNA sequence: TGTGCCAGCAGTAGTTTGGGGACAGGCTATGGCTACACCTTC. This codes for CASSSLGTGYGYTF.

This clonotype was found many times. The chain recombines TRBV12-3 or TRBV12-4 with TRBJ2-7; TRBD1 matches 8 bases. V shed 7 bases, J shed 0 bases, and the junction held 5 bases outside the gene matches. This CDR3 comprises 14 residues. DNA for the CDR3: TGTGCCAGCACCCGGACAGGGACCTCCTACGAGCAGTACTTC. Translated: CASTRTGTSYEQYF.

This clonotype was counted at least ten times. The chain joins TRBV7-9 to TRBJ1-1; possibly TRBD1 for D (6 bases). The V and J ends lost 5 bases and 6 bases respectively, with 16 bases between them. The CDR3 runs to 14 residues. CDR1 is SEHNR, CDR2 FQNEAQ, per germline (reference sequence). The DNA for the CDR3 is TGTGCCAGCAGCCATACGTCGGGGGGCGCTGAAGCTTTCTTT. Translating it yields CASSHTSGGAEAFF.

This clonotype was recorded at least ten times. The chain carries TRBV7-2 and TRBJ2-5; 7 bases are a match to TRBD2. With V trimmed by 3 bases and J by 5 bases, 3 bases remained unmatched. Germline V lookup: CDR1 SGHTA, CDR2 FQGNSA. The length of the CDR3 is 13 residues. CDR3 residues: CASSFGLGETQYF. DNA of the CDR3: TGTGCCAGCAGCTTTGGACTAGGGGAGACCCAGTACTTC. The full variable domain, its missing parts supplied by reference TRBV7-2 and TRBJ2-5, is GAGVSQSPSNKVTEKGKDVELRCDPISGHTALYWYRQSLGQGLEFLIYFQGNSAPDKSGLPSDRFSAERTGGSVSTLTIQRTQQEDSAVYLCASSFGLGETQYFGPGTRLLVL.

The table lists this clonotype with many counts. This chain joins TRBV4-3 and TRBJ1-4; D uncertain. Germline CDR1 and CDR2: LGHNA and YSLEER. CDR3 size: 16 residues. Trimming took 2 bases from V and 1 from J, leaving 11 bases between them. The CDR3 loop is CASSQRVLVTNEKLFF. Written as DNA, the CDR3 is TGCGCCAGCAGCCAAAGGGTTCTCGTAACTAATGAAAAACTGTTTTTT.